The clone carrying this T cell receptor (beta chain) was picked up one time. Trimming removed 0 bases from V and 4 bases from J, with 15 bases in between. Looked up from germline, CDR1 is SNHLY and CDR2 is FYNNEI. CDR3 size: 16 residues. This sample is part of a study of T cell responses to AZD1222 COVID-19 vaccine. Produced via immunoSEQ multiplex PCR; TCRdb's table is partial and in-frame only. Of about 140,000 clones in the sample, roughly 92% were seen once. This rearrangement joins TRBV2 to TRBJ2-5, with TRBD1 as a possible D gene (5 bases). The receptor was isolated from an adult who received the AZD1222 COVID-19 vaccine. The sample consisted of peripheral blood, taken 28 days after the second AZD1222 dose. The CDR3 reads CASSEARVGRAETQYF. The DNA for the CDR3 is TGTGCCAGCAGTGAAGCGCGTGTTGGCAGGGCAGAGACCCAGTACTTC.